This T cell receptor (beta chain) was captured by sequencing in a study of graft-versus-host responses after intestinal transplantation. Study outcomes and limitations: HvG clone declines early post-transplant were associated with peak circulating GvH levels. The authors found GvH clones in recipient marrow, some appearing first in ileum or blood.

Repertoires were generated with immunoSEQ multiplex PCR, while TCRdb's copy carries only in-frame clones and drops some. Counted here are around 97,000 clones, roughly nine tenths occurring once; the ten biggest clones make up 0.18%. Remarks on this clone: Its antigen is unidentified.

Germline assignment: CDR1 SGDLS and CDR2 YYNGEE. V lost 3 bases to trimming and J lost 5 bases, with 17 bases between them. CDR3 length equals 16 residues. Specimen: unstimulated CD4+ T cells sorted from spleen or lymph node cells, collected before transplant. The TCR was taken from a human donor who was the organ donor for an intestinal transplant. The chain uses TRBV9 and TRBJ2-2, with D maybe TRBD2 (6 bases). This CDR3 reads CASSGSLGAGTGELFF. CDR3 DNA sequence: TGTGCCAGCAGCGGTTCACTAGGGGCGGGAACCGGGGAGCTGTTTTTT.